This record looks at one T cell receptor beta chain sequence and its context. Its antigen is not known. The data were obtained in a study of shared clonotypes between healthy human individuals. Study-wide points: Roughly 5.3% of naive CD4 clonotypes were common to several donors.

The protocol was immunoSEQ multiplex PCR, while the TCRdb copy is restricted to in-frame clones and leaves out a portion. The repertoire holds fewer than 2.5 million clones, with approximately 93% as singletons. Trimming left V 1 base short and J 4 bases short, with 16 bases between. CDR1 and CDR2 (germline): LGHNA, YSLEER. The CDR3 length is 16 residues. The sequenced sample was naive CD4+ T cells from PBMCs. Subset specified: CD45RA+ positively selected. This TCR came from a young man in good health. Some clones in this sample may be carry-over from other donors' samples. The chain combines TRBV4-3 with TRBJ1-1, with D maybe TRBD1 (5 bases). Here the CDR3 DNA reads TGCGCCAGCAGCCAAGGGACCCCGGGACCGGGCACTGAAGCTTTCTTT. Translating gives CASSQGTPGPGTEAFF.